The 27 T cell receptor beta chains below were found in one sample sequenced in a study of T cell changes during pregnancy in multiple sclerosis. The protocol was immunoSEQ multiplex PCR, while the TCRdb copy is restricted to in-frame clones and leaves out a portion. The sample records about 52,000 clones, approximately 92% being singletons. Here the sequenced sample was CD4+ T cells from peripheral blood mononuclear cells, taken in the third trimester of pregnancy. These receptors were collected from a female donor with multiple sclerosis, enrolled in a pregnancy study.

The rearrangement links TRBV13 to TRBJ2-1; 8 nucleotides agree with TRBD1. The CDR3 is made up of 15 amino acids. V dropped 4 bases and J dropped 8; count of bases not matched to a gene: 10. Germline CDR1 reads PRHDT; CDR2 reads FYEKMQ (reference sequence). CDR3 sequence reads: CASSSRTGPGDEQFF. The CDR3 nucleotides are TGTGCCAGCAGCTCTAGGACAGGGCCCGGGGATGAGCAGTTCTTC.

This clone has a single count. The chain recombines TRBV29-1 with TRBJ1-2, with 7 nucleotides matching TRBD1. The CDR3 length is 12 residues. The V segment lost 4 bases and the J segment 5 bases; nucleotides outside the gene matches: 4. Germline V gene lookup returns CDR1 SQVTM and CDR2 ANQGSEA. The CDR3 nucleotides are TGCAGCGTTGGACAGGGCGTGTATGGCTACACCTTC. This gives the protein CSVGQGVYGYTF.

The chain couples TRBV7-9 to TRBJ2-4, with 10 positions matching TRBD2. The CDR3 covers 18 residues. Germline V gene lookup returns CDR1 SEHNR and CDR2 FQNEAQ (reference sequence). The ends lost 1 base at V and 2 bases at J; junction bases unmatched: 8. The CDR3 loop is CASSLGALAGEPKNIQYF. CDR3 in DNA: TGTGCCAGCAGCTTAGGGGCCCTAGCGGGAGAGCCCAAAAACATTCAGTACTTC.

The rearrangement joins TRBV7-6 to TRBJ2-3; TRBD2 agrees at 9 bases. Germline CDR1 reads SGHVS; CDR2 reads FNYEAQ. The ends lost 1 base at V and 2 bases at J; junction bases unmatched: 4. This CDR3 region has 16 residues. The CDR3 is CASSLVSGGYTDTQYF. The CDR3 DNA reads as TGTGCCAGCAGCTTAGTTAGCGGGGGTTACACAGATACGCAGTATTTT.

This clone was picked up a small number of times. V is TRBV9 and J is TRBJ1-4; 7 bases are a match to TRBD1. Unmatched junction bases numbered 6, after V lost 4 bases and J lost 0 bases. The CDR3 totals 16 residues. Per the germline V gene, CDR1 is SGDLS and CDR2 is YYNGEE. CDR3 bases: TGTGCCAGCAGCTATCGACAGGGTGCAACTAATGAAAAACTGTTTTTT. It codes for CASSYRQGATNEKLFF.

The chain is built from TRBV28 and TRBJ1-2; TRBD1 aligns across 8 bases. This CDR3 spans 19 amino acids. Trimming removed 0 bases from V and 3 bases from J; junction bases left unmatched: 15. The germline gives CDR1 MDHEN, CDR2 SYDVKM. CDR3 sequence: CASSLWEGGAGGWDYGYTF. The CDR3 bases are TGTGCCAGCAGTTTATGGGAGGGGGGGGCAGGGGGCTGGGACTATGGCTACACCTTC.

CDR3 amino acids: CASSPGQPDRGNSPLHF. The CDR3 region has the DNA TGCGCCAGCAGCCCGGGACAGCCGGATCGTGGTAATTCACCCCTCCACTTT. The chain has TRBV5-1 and TRBJ1-6; 7 nucleotides match TRBD1. The CDR3 totals 17 residues. Germline V gene lookup returns CDR1 SGHRS and CDR2 YFSETQ. With 4 bases clipped from V and 6 bases from J, the junction kept 13 bases outside the gene matches.

J is TRBJ2-1 and V is TRBV2; 11 positions agree with TRBD1. The V gene's germline CDR1 is SNHLY and CDR2 FYNNEI. This CDR3 is built from 14 residues. V was clipped by 7 bases and J by 9 bases; unmatched bases: 8. The DNA for the CDR3 is TGTGCCAGCACGCATGGACAGGGGGCTGGTGAGCAGTTCTTC. Its protein product is CASTHGQGAGEQFF.

The chain carries TRBV19 and TRBJ2-3; no reliable D call. The CDR3 is made up of 11 amino acids. V was trimmed by 6 bases and J by 7 bases, leaving 8 bases between them. Germline loops: CDR1 LNHDA, CDR2 SQIVND (reference sequence). The CDR3 is CASSLTNTQYF. The CDR3 DNA reads as TGTGCCAGTAGCCTTACAAATACGCAGTATTTT.

The chain is built from TRBV19 and TRBJ1-2; 8 bases are shared with TRBD1. Per the germline V gene, CDR1 is LNHDA and CDR2 is SQIVND (reference sequence). The trim removed 2 bases at V and 7 bases at J, leaving 3 bases unmatched. The CDR3 is 13 residues long. The CDR3 nucleotides are TGTGCCAGTAGTATACAGGGGGCTGGTGGCTACACCTTC. Translated, it gives CASSIQGAGGYTF.

The chain uses TRBV19 and TRBJ2-7, with TRBD2 matching 8 bases. This CDR3 contains 13 residues. Looked up from germline, CDR1 is LNHDA and CDR2 is SQIVND (reference sequence). The trim removed 2 bases at V and 4 bases at J, leaving 1 base unmatched. The CDR3, as DNA: TGTGCCAGTAGTATAACTAGCGGATACGAGCAGTACTTC. This sequence encodes CASSITSGYEQYF.

V gene TRBV5-4 combines with J gene TRBJ1-1; 7 bases agree with TRBD1. CDR1 is SGHNT and CDR2 is YYREEE in the germline V gene (reference sequence). The J segment lost 4 bases and the V segment lost 1 base, leaving 1 base of the junction unmatched. This CDR3 is 13 amino acids long. For the CDR3, the DNA is TGTGCCAGCAGCTTGCAGGGGGGCACTGAAGCTTTCTTT. Its protein is CASSLQGGTEAFF.

This chain connects TRBV4-1 to TRBJ2-1; 9 nucleotides align to TRBD2. The CDR3 loop spans 16 amino acids. Per the germline V gene, CDR1 is MGHRA and CDR2 is YSYEKL. V dropped 1 base and J dropped 9; count of bases not matched to a gene: 10. The CDR3: CASSQGEAGGRGEQFF. The CDR3 DNA reads as TGCGCCAGCAGCCAAGGAGAAGCGGGGGGCCGCGGTGAGCAGTTCTTC.

This clone was counted a single time. The chain recombines TRBV4-2 with TRBJ1-2; 11 nucleotides line up with TRBD1. Germline V gives CDR1 LGHNA, CDR2 YNFKEQ. With V trimmed by 4 bases and J by 6 bases, 4 bases remained unmatched. The CDR3 sequence is 14 residues long. The CDR3 DNA reads TGTGCCAGCAGCCCGGGACAGGGGGAAGATGGCTACACCTTC. The encoded protein is CASSPGQGEDGYTF.

The table lists this clone with a count of one. This chain links TRBV18 with TRBJ1-4; no firm D call. Deletions cut 1 base from V and 8 bases from J, with 11 bases between. The germline V gene encodes CDR1 KGHSH and CDR2 LQKENI. This CDR3 has 14 residues. CDR3 coding DNA: TGTGCCAGCTCACCACAGGGAGACGGGGAAAAACTGTTTTTT. Its protein product is CASSPQGDGEKLFF.

The chain carries TRBV6-1 and TRBJ2-7, with D perhaps TRBD1 (5 bases). Germline-derived CDR1 and CDR2 are MNHNS and SASEGT. V lost 4 bases to trimming and J lost 3 bases, with 10 bases between them. The CDR3 contains 13 residues. CDR3 amino acids: CASSGGLLYEQYF. The CDR3 DNA reads as TGTGCCAGCAGTGGGGGCTTACTCTACGAGCAGTACTTC.

The genes are TRBV4-1 and TRBJ2-7; 7 bases line up with TRBD1. This CDR3 spans 15 amino acids. The germline V gene encodes CDR1 MGHRA and CDR2 YSYEKL. The trim removed 4 bases at V and 2 bases at J, leaving 8 bases unmatched. The CDR3 DNA reads as TGCGCCAGCAGCCCAAATAGGGACAGTCCCTACGAGCAGTACTTC. It codes for CASSPNRDSPYEQYF.

The chain recombines TRBV12-1 with TRBJ2-1; TRBD2, the table's D call, lacks a check against the DNA. TRBV12-1 is a known pseudogene. This CDR3 is 16 amino acids long. The CDR3 nucleotides read TGTGCCAGCAGCTTTGCGCCAAGCGGGGCGTACAATGAGCAGTTCTTC. Translating gives CASSFAPSGAYNEQFF.

The chain has TRBV18 and TRBJ2-5; 8 bases fit TRBD1. Germline CDR1 reads KGHSH; CDR2 reads LQKENI. With 2 bases clipped from V and 4 bases from J, the junction kept 3 bases outside the gene matches. The CDR3 extends over 14 amino acids. This CDR3 is CASSPFQGAETQYF. DNA of the CDR3: TGTGCCAGCTCACCATTTCAGGGGGCAGAGACCCAGTACTTC.

The chain combines TRBV2 with TRBJ2-1; 9 nucleotides agree with TRBD1. V lost 6 bases to trimming and J lost 9 bases; unmatched junction nucleotides: 6. This CDR3 spans 13 amino acids. CDR1 SNHLY and CDR2 FYNNEI come from the germline V gene. The DNA for the CDR3 is TGTGCCAGCAGCCGGGACAGGGCTGGTGAGCAGTTCTTC. This encodes CASSRDRAGEQFF.

The chain recombines TRBV30 with TRBJ1-1, with D maybe TRBD1 (5 bases). The V and J ends lost 0 bases and 8 bases respectively, with 13 bases between them. Germline values: CDR1 GTSNPN, CDR2 SVGIG (reference sequence). The length of the CDR3 is 13 residues. The CDR3 reads CAWSVQWGVEAFF. CDR3 bases: TGTGCCTGGAGTGTACAGTGGGGGGTCGAAGCTTTCTTT. Drawing the rest from reference TRBV30 and TRBJ1-1, the complete variable domain is SQTIHQWPATLVQPVGSPLSLECTVEGTSNPNLYWYRQAAGRGLQLLFYSVGIGQISSEVPQNLSASRPQDRQFILSSKKLLLSDSGFYLCAWSVQWGVEAFFGQGTRLTVV.

This clone showed up just once. The chain is built from TRBV19 and TRBJ2-3; 9 nucleotides agree with TRBD1. CDR3 length: 14 residues. Germline CDR1 and CDR2: LNHDA and SQIVND (reference sequence). With V trimmed by 4 bases and J by 6 bases, 5 bases remained unmatched. The CDR3 spells CASSRTGAGDTQYF. CDR3 DNA sequence: TGTGCCAGTAGTAGGACAGGGGCAGGGGATACGCAGTATTTT. Supplemented by reference TRBV19 and TRBJ2-3, the full variable domain reads DGGITQSPKYLFRKEGQNVTLSCEQNLNHDAMYWYRQDPGQGLRLIYYSQIVNDFQKGDIAEGYSVSREKKESFPLTVTSAQKNPTAFYLCASSRTGAGDTQYFGPGTRLTVL.

The CDR3 spells CASSGAGYEQYF. Here the CDR3 DNA reads TGTGCCAGCAGTGGGGCAGGGTACGAGCAGTACTTC. This chain joins TRBV2 and TRBJ2-7; TRBD1 might be the D (5 bases). Germline V gene sequence: CDR1 SNHLY, CDR2 FYNNEI. Trimming stripped 4 bases from V and 4 bases from J, with 8 bases between. This CDR3 spans 12 amino acids. The full variable domain, with the rest looked up from reference TRBV2 and TRBJ2-7, is EPEVTQTPSHQVTQMGQEVILRCVPISNHLYFYWYRQILGQKVEFLVSFYNNEISEKSEIFDDQFSVERPDGSNFTLKIRSTKLEDSAMYFCASSGAGYEQYFGPGTRLTVT.

The V call is TRBV29-1, the J call TRBJ1-1, with D uncertain. Germline CDR1 and CDR2: SQVTM and ANQGSEA. CDR3 size: 13 residues. Trimming left V 5 bases short and J 7 bases short, with 17 bases between. This CDR3 reads CSVTPGSGVEAFF. CDR3 in DNA: TGCAGCGTTACTCCGGGGAGCGGTGTTGAAGCTTTCTTT.

This chain connects TRBV28 to TRBJ2-3; 8 bases match TRBD1. CDR1 and CDR2 (germline): MDHEN, SYDVKM. The CDR3 is made up of 15 amino acids. J was trimmed by 4 bases and V by 3 bases; bases with no gene match: 6. The DNA of the CDR3 is TGTGCCAGCAGTTTTACGGACAGGGCCGCAGATACGCAGTATTTT. It yields the protein CASSFTDRAADTQYF.

This clone showed up just once. The chain employs TRBV29-1 and TRBJ2-6, with 10 bases lining up with TRBD1. There are 15 residues in the CDR3. The germline CDR1 and CDR2 sequences are SQVTM and ANQGSEA. Trimming cost V 3 bases and J 4 bases; bases outside gene matches: 3. CDR3 DNA sequence: TGCAGCGTTGAGGACAGGGGGACCGGGGCCAACGTCCTGACTTTC. The encoded protein is CSVEDRGTGANVLTF.

The CDR3 DNA sequence: TGCGCCAGCAGCTTGGCCGCAGGGAACACCGGGGAGCTGTTTTTT. Translation gives CASSLAAGNTGELFF. The chain employs TRBV5-1 and TRBJ2-2; D ambiguous. This CDR3 comprises 15 residues. CDR1 SGHRS and CDR2 YFSETQ come from the germline V gene. Trimming shortened V by 0 bases and J by 1 base, and 7 bases separated the two germline ends.